These T cell receptor beta chains were read from a single sample in a study of shared clonotypes between healthy human individuals. TCRdb's copy holds only in-frame clones and misses some; the assay was immunoSEQ multiplex PCR. Seen here are approximately 330,000 clones, about 73% observed once, and the top ten hold more than 9%. Sequencing input: memory CD4+ T cells sorted from blood. All receptors derive from a man aged 30-40 years in good health. The CDR3 runs from the conserved cysteine through the conserved F or W. The order of the fields is J gene, clone size, D gene, V gene, CDR3 DNA, CDR3 protein. D genes are given only for firm matches. Size is omitted from some rows. Given values are once, few, many or a class for expanded clones.

TRBJ2-1 | . | . | TRBV19 | TGTGCCAGTAGTATAAAGGCCCAGGGCTGGAGGAATGAGCAGTTCTTC | CASSIKAQGWRNEQFF
TRBJ2-2 | . | TRBD2 | TRBV28 | TGTGCCAGCAGTTTTGATTTGACTAGCGGGAGGCCGAACACCGGGGAGCTGTTTTTT | CASSFDLTSGRPNTGELFF
TRBJ2-1 | . | . | TRBV5-1 | TGCGCCAGCAGCTTGGCCGTGAGCTCCTACAATGAGCAGTTCTTC | CASSLAVSSYNEQFF
TRBJ2-3 | . | TRBD2 | TRBV7-6 | TGTGCCAGCAGCTTAGGGGCGGGAGGGATCACAGATACGCAGTATTTT | CASSLGAGGITDTQYF
TRBJ1-4 | . | . | TRBV9 | TGTGCCAGCAGCTCTGGGGGCAATGAAAAACTGTTTTTT | CASSSGGNEKLFF
TRBJ1-2 | many | TRBD1 | TRBV4-1 | TGCGCCAGCAGCCGCCCCGGGACAGGCGGCGGCTACACCTTC | CASSRPGTGGGYTF
TRBJ2-3 | many | TRBD1 | TRBV19 | TGTGCCAGTAGTACAGGGGACAGGAGCTGGACAGATACGCAGTATTTT | CASSTGDRSWTDTQYF
TRBJ2-3 | . | TRBD2 | TRBV6-1 | TGTGCCAGCAGTCTAGCGGTCACAGATACGCAGTATTTT | CASSLAVTDTQYF
TRBJ1-5 | once | . | TRBV7-2 | TGTGCCAGCAGCCGTGGGGGCGGAGTCCAGCCCCAGCATTTT | CASSRGGGVQPQHF
TRBJ2-3 | . | . | TRBV29-1 | TGCAGCGTTGCGTTTTTTAGCAGCACAGATACGCAGTATTTT | CSVAFFSSTDTQYF
TRBJ2-1 | few | . | TRBV5-1 | TGCGCCAGCAGCTTGTTAGAGGGCAATGAGCAGTTCTTC | CASSLLEGNEQFF
TRBJ2-7 | . | . | TRBV19 | TGTGCCAGTAGTATAGGGGGCTTAAGCTTAACTAGCCTCAACGAGCAGTACTTC | CASSIGGLSLTSLNEQYF
TRBJ1-2 | . | . | TRBV2 | TGTGCCAGCAGTGAACCCCAGGGTTTAGACTATGGCTACACCTTC | CASSEPQGLDYGYTF
TRBJ2-5 | once | TRBD1 | TRBV14 | TGTGCCAGCAGCAACAGGGGGGAGACCCAGTACTTC | CASSNRGETQYF
TRBJ2-7 | few | . | TRBV12-2 | TGTGCAAGTCGCCGGGTCGCCAGGCTCTCCTACGAGCAGTACTTC | CASRRVARLSYEQYF
TRBJ2-1 | once | TRBD2 | TRBV7-9 | TGTGCCAGCAGCCTCGGGGGGGCTGACAATGAGCAGTTCTTC | CASSLGGADNEQFF
TRBJ2-6 | . | . | TRBV2 | TGTGCCAGCAGTGCCAGGAACAGGGTGGGGGCCAACGTCCTGACTTTC | CASSARNRVGANVLTF
TRBJ2-5 | . | TRBD1 | TRBV27 | TGTGCCAGCAGTCCGCCGACAGGGCCGAAGACCCAGTACTTC | CASSPPTGPKTQYF
TRBJ2-7 | . | TRBD2 | TRBV4-2 | TGTGCCAGCAGCCCATTGTACGGGAGGGCCTACGAGCAGTACTTC | CASSPLYGRAYEQYF
TRBJ1-5 | medium-sized | TRBD1 | TRBV2 | TGTGCCAGCACCGGGACAGGGAATCAGCCCCAGCATTTT | CASTGTGNQPQHF
TRBJ1-1 | few | . | TRBV5-5 | TGTGCCAGCAGCTTTGGCCAGGGAAAAGCTTTCTTT | CASSFGQGKAFF
TRBJ1-5 | . | . | TRBV9 | TGTGCCAGCAGCGTAGAGGCTTCCAATCAGCCCCAGCATTTT | CASSVEASNQPQHF
TRBJ2-3 | . | . | TRBV27 | TGTGCCAGCAGTTTCTACGCTAGCACAGATACGCAGTATTTT | CASSFYASTDTQYF
TRBJ2-5 | . | TRBD1 | TRBV2 | TGTGCCAGCAGTCACCAAACAGGGGGCTTTGGCGTCTTACCCCAGTACTTC | CASSHQTGGFGVLPQYF
TRBJ2-7 | few | . | TRBV5-1 | TGCGCCAGCAGCTTGCGGGAGAGGTACGAGCAGTACTTC | CASSLRERYEQYF
TRBJ2-5 | . | . | TRBV9 | TGTGCCAGCAGCGTAGGTAGCGCCCGCCAAGAGACCCAGTACTTC | CASSVGSARQETQYF
TRBJ2-2 | few | . | TRBV5-1 | TGCGCCAGCAGCTTGGCTGGGGTGAACACCGGGGAGCTGTTTTTT | CASSLAGVNTGELFF
TRBJ1-5 | . | . | TRBV5-5 | TGTGCCAGCAGCGATCCGGGTCGAAATCAGCCCCAGCATTTT | CASSDPGRNQPQHF
TRBJ2-1 | . | . | TRBV2 | TGTGCCAGCAGTGAACAGGGTCCCTACAATGAGCAGTTCTTC | CASSEQGPYNEQFF
TRBJ1-5 | . | . | TRBV19 | TGTGCCAGTAGTATTGTCAGCAGCAATCAGCCCCAGCATTTT | CASSIVSSNQPQHF
TRBJ2-1 | . | TRBD2 | TRBV14 | TGTGCCAGCAGCCACCTAGCGGGAATGAATGAGCAGTTCTTC | CASSHLAGMNEQFF
TRBJ2-2 | . | . | TRBV7-2 | TGTGCCAGCAGCTTTCCGGCCCTTGAGCTGTTTTTT | CASSFPALELFF
TRBJ1-5 | once | . | TRBV7-8 | TGTGCCAGCAGCTTGCAGGGTAGCAATCAGCCCCAGCATTTT | CASSLQGSNQPQHF
TRBJ2-3 | . | TRBD1 | TRBV11-3 | TGTGCCAGCAGCCCTACACAGGGGACAGATACGCAGTATTTT | CASSPTQGTDTQYF
TRBJ2-3 | once | . | TRBV7-2 | TGTGCCAGCAGCTTAAACTCGGGAGATACGCAGTATTTT | CASSLNSGDTQYF
TRBJ2-1 | few | . | TRBV15 | TGTGCCACCAGCAGAGATCGCGGGCAGGTACAGCGTGAGCAGTTCTTC | CATSRDRGQVQREQFF
TRBJ2-3 | . | . | TRBV14 | TGTGCCAGCAGCCCTGCCACAGATACGCAGTATTTT | CASSPATDTQYF
TRBJ2-1 | . | . | TRBV4-1 | TGCGCCAGCAGCCGCCTGGTGACCGGATGGGGCAATGAGCAGTTCTTC | CASSRLVTGWGNEQFF
TRBJ2-3 | . | TRBD2 | TRBV11-3 | TGTGCCAGCAGCTTAGCTGGGACTAGCGGAGGCACAGATACGCAGTATTTT | CASSLAGTSGGTDTQYF
TRBJ2-7 | few | TRBD2 | TRBV25-1 | TGTGCCACCCGCCCGACTAGCGGGAGCGGGAACGAGCAGTACTTC | CATRPTSGSGNEQYF
TRBJ2-5 | . | . | TRBV4-1 | TGCGCCAGCAGCCAAGATACGGGGATTTGGGGGGAGACCCAGTACTTC | CASSQDTGIWGETQYF
TRBJ1-5 | . | . | TRBV13 | TGTGCCAGCAGCTTTGGGGGACAACAAATGAATCAGCCCCAGCATTTT | CASSFGGQQMNQPQHF
TRBJ2-4 | . | . | TRBV10-2 | TGCGCCAGCAGTGAGTCGGGTGGAGGTGTTGCCAAAAACATTCAGTACTTC | CASSESGGGVAKNIQYF
TRBJ2-7 | . | TRBD1 | TRBV18 | TGTGCCAGCTCACCCGGGACAGGCCAAGCCTACGAGCAGTACTTC | CASSPGTGQAYEQYF
TRBJ1-2 | . | TRBD1 | TRBV7-8 | TGTGCCAGCAGCTCGATGGGGACAGGGTCGGGCTATGGCTACACCTTC | CASSSMGTGSGYGYTF
TRBJ1-5 | . | TRBD1 | TRBV2 | TGTGCCAGCAGTGAAGCCGCAGGGGGTTGGAAGCCCCAGCATTTT | CASSEAAGGWKPQHF
TRBJ1-3 | . | TRBD1 | TRBV9 | TGTGCCAGCAGCGTGGGAGGGGGCGCGGTGGGAAACACCATATATTTT | CASSVGGGAVGNTIYF
TRBJ2-7 | . | . | TRBV10-3 | TGTGCCATCAGACCACGGCAGGGGGGCTACGAGCAGTACTTC | CAIRPRQGGYEQYF
TRBJ2-1 | . | . | TRBV5-1 | TGCGCCAGCAGCTCCGGCGCACAACACCCTGAGCAGTTCTTC | CASSSGAQHPEQFF
TRBJ2-7 | . | TRBD2 | TRBV7-9 | TGTGCCAGCAGAACGACCGGGACTAGCGGGATAGGGGGCGAGCAGTACTTC | CASRTTGTSGIGGEQYF
TRBJ1-1 | . | . | TRBV11-2 | TGTGCCAGCAGCTTTGCTCGGGAAGCTTTCTTT | CASSFAREAFF
TRBJ2-1 | . | TRBD2 | TRBV6-6 | TGTGCCAGCGAGTTAGGCGGGAGGTCGGCCAATGAGCAGTTCTTC | CASELGGRSANEQFF
TRBJ1-3 | . | . | TRBV11-2 | TGTGCCAGCAGCCTGACGGAGCAGTTCTCTGGAAACACCATATATTTT | CASSLTEQFSGNTIYF
TRBJ1-3 | . | . | TRBV6-1 | TGTGCCAGCCAGGGATCTGGAAACACCATATATTTT | CASQGSGNTIYF
TRBJ2-2 | . | TRBD2 | TRBV11-2 | TGTGCCAGCAGCTTAGGAGCGGGGTACACCGGGGAGCTGTTTTTT | CASSLGAGYTGELFF